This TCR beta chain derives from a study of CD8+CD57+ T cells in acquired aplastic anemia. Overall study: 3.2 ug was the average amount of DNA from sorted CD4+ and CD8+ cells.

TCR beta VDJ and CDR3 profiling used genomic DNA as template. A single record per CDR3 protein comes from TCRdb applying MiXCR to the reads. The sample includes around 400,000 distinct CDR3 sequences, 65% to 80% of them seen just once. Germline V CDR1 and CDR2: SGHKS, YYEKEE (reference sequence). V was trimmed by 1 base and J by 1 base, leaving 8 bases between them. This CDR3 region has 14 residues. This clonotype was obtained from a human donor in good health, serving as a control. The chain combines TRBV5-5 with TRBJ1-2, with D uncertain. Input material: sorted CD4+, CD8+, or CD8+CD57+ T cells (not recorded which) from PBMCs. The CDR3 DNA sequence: TGTGCCAGCAGCTTGCCCCGGGTTAACTATGGCTACACCTTC. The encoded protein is CASSLPRVNYGYTF.